Described below is a single T cell receptor (beta chain) sequence and its context. Its target antigen remains unknown. These data come from a study of cytomegalovirus exposure and HLA in healthy donors (dated by TCRdb to about 2017). General notes on the study: In an earlier analysis of 450 to 750 of the donors, under 300 Gb of sequence data and 100 million or so unique TCR beta sequences from 150 million to 200 million T cells were reported. An early release covering roughly 600 HLA-typed donors comprised about 290 gigabases of sequencing data and 65 million to 100 million unique TCR sequences. Of the 398 genotyped donors, about 84% fell in the genetic ancestry cluster associated with self-reported Caucasian donors. The aim of the study was to test whether cataloging public T cell receptors could identify signatures of past pathogen exposure. The study used immunosequencing to profile the T cell repertoires of approximately 690 subjects and linked those repertoires to cytomegalovirus serostatus. Besides the first cohort of some 670 subjects, a separate validation cohort made up of over a hundred different subjects was used. The study combined high-throughput TCR immunosequencing, statistical association of individual TCRs with disease status, and machine learning to predict cytomegalovirus infection status. A later analysis re-examined previously published TCR beta repertoires from around 670 donors and added high-resolution HLA genotyping to investigate patterns of TCR occurrence. Rather than using new phenotypic data, the later analysis identified candidate immune exposures from TCR beta sequences and from how often those sequences occurred across donors. An earlier analysis of 450 to 750 of the donors used high-throughput TCR beta sequencing to judge whether each TCR beta V gene segment behaved as functional or pseudogenic. Alongside the repertoire data, information on donor age, sex, ethnicity and CMV serostatus was compiled. In a later genetic analysis, genome-wide SNP genotypes for about three fifths of the roughly 670 donors were used, and that subset was treated as a discovery cohort. Every discovery cohort repertoire had been produced on one sequencing platform. HLA typing covered class I and class II loci at four-digit resolution. The number of donors typed differed by locus, with roughly 620-640 for A, B, C, DRB1 and DQB1, approximately 500 for DQA1, 600 to 610 for DPA1, and some 450 for DPB1. About five DR-DQ haplotypes were handled as single units for association and clustering, since linkage in the cohort was strong. Among some 410 genotyped donors of the cohort, an average of 235,054 unique TCR beta nucleotide sequences were sequenced per donor, roughly 20% of them non-productive.

Library generation was performed with the immunoSEQ multiplex PCR assay. For the multiplex PCR, a mixture combining 60 forward primers for TCR Vbeta segments and 13 reverse primers for TCR Jbeta segments was used. Amplification of the CDR3 region of rearranged TCR beta genes was performed with a multiplex PCR assay on genomic DNA. On the Illumina HiSeq System, the amplified TCR beta libraries were sequenced as 87-base-pair reads. Concerning the study's data processing: In a later analysis, about 80 million unique TCR beta chains were counted across the roughly 610 repertoires, and around 11 million of these chains were shared by at least two donors. To remove PCR and sequencing errors, raw reads were error-corrected and collapsed into unique sequences using a nearest-neighbor algorithm that merged closely related sequences. V, D and J gene segments were assigned by aligning CDR3 sequences to IMGT reference sequences. For a sequence to be retained, a match of at least six nucleotides was required to both a V gene segment and a J gene segment. Rearrangements were classified as productive when the CDR3 lacked stop codons and remained in frame with V and J, and all other rearrangements were classified as non-productive. Following IMGT convention, CDR3 was defined as the stretch from the second conserved V-encoded cysteine up to the conserved J-encoded phenylalanine. In an earlier analysis of more than 550 of the donors, sequences lacking an unambiguous match to a single V gene segment were excluded. An earlier analysis of 587 of the donors called V segments functional above 56.7% productive rearrangements and segregating when the between-donor standard deviation exceeded 5%. A statistical classification framework was developed to diagnose cytomegalovirus status using the catalog of TCR beta chain sequences. V and J gene assignment, in a later analysis, came from comparing TCR nucleotide sequences with IMGT/GENE-DB human TR gene sequences. In a later analysis, CDR3 sequences and most-parsimonious VDJ recombination scenarios were assigned using the TCRdist pipeline. In a later analysis, every TCR beta chain was defined by the combination of its CDR3 amino acid sequence and its V-gene family, and reads without a unique V-gene family were dropped. In a later analysis, around 650 highly shared, low-generation-probability nucleotide sequences were removed to address suspected cross-contamination and a sequencing artifact. In a later analysis, a clonal expansion index for each public chain was calculated from normalized within-repertoire ranks of inferred template counts. In a later analysis, generation probabilities were computed with a VDJ recombination model fitted to out-of-frame rearrangements, and the resulting probabilities were checked against IGoR. In a later analysis, hypergeometric tests were used to score TCR-TCR, TCR-HLA and TCR-CMV co-occurrence, with a repertoire-size bias correction applied to TCR pairs. In a later analysis, false discovery rates were estimated by permuting HLA or CMV assignments 20 times. In a later analysis, co-occurring TCRs were grouped with DBSCAN, and TCRdist sequence similarity was added when clustering was performed within HLA-allele-positive subsets. Repertoires with fewer than 30,000 or more than 120,000 public chains, plus five repertoires with anomalous nucleotide sharing, were excluded from co-occurrence clustering. TCRdb took this table from immuneACCESS and kept in-frame rearrangements with V and J called. Such tables lack part of the clones; where checked against another copy, unresolved V genes explain under half of the gap, and the rest is unexplained. V, J and clone size reflect that table, while D and trimming were determined from the DNA. This sample's table carries fewer than 75,000 clones. Around 15% of the sample belongs to the ten largest clones.

The cohort was made up of 650 to 700 healthy bone marrow donors. At the time of sampling, all cohort members were nominally healthy, though unrecorded immune exposures were likely present. The donor tested CMV seronegative, placing the donor among the 350 or so seronegative members of the cohort. A peripheral blood sample was provided by each donor, and peripheral blood mononuclear cells were used for TCR beta sequencing. The Qiagen DNeasy Blood Extraction Kit was used to extract genomic DNA from the blood cell samples. The study at large found these results: A further reported finding was that TCR beta sequences accurately predicted the HLA-A and HLA-B alleles for most subjects in the first cohort. Strong co-occurrence of HLA alleles, especially DR and DQ, made assigning TCR associations to individual alleles difficult. Because HLA typing was unavailable for some donors at each locus, only the typed subset was used in association tests. The cohort was sequenced for TCR beta chains only, and without alpha or paired-chain data the features that could be detected were limited. Some IMGT-functional V segments, including TRBV6-2 and TRBV6-3, could not be told apart with the 87-base-pair reads, so those segments were excluded. Cytomegalovirus status was reported to be diagnosed by the classifier with high specificity and sensitivity in both the original and validation cohorts. An association between a missense DCLRE1C variant and V-gene and J-gene trimming of TCR beta chains was found in a later genetic analysis and replicated in an independent cohort. In a later analysis, several top co-occurrence clusters were reported to appear linked to parvovirus B19, influenza, CMV and Epstein-Barr virus. Because counts were too low, seventeen rarely observed V segments, including chromosome 9 orphons, were left out of the earlier analysis of 587 of the donors. According to a later analysis, TCR association rates differed among HLA loci, with DRB1 alleles showing the most associated TCRs and HLA-C alleles showing the fewest. Most CMV-associated TCR beta chains appeared to be HLA-restricted in a later analysis, and the HLA associations seemed to be driven largely by CMV exposure. In an earlier analysis of fewer than 700 of the donors, most TCR beta V segments appeared in productive rearrangements about 87% or about 30% of the time, broadly matching IMGT annotations. A later analysis found that HLA-associated TCR beta chains were more clonally expanded and had lower generation probabilities than equally common non-associated chains. The presence/absence analyses assumed that sequencing depth was roughly uniform across donors, and that assumption may not be true. Three of the identified cytomegalovirus-associated TCR beta chains were confirmed in vitro to be specific for cytomegalovirus antigens. Immune exposure information for the cohort was limited to CMV serostatus. At a false discovery rate of 0.05, a later analysis linked 16,951 TCR beta sequences to specific HLA alleles. According to a later genetic analysis, donors in an Asian-associated ancestry cluster had fewer N-insertions in productive TCRs than the roughly 660-donor mean. Most TCR sequences were observed very rarely across donors, whereas some public TCRs were present in many individuals. It was suggested by the authors that the approach could potentially be generalized to other disease states and immunological phenotypes. Linkage disequilibrium might explain the correlated functional status among segregating V segments, but an unknown experimental factor could not be excluded. A cluster of highly shared sequence variants was judged likely to represent a technical artifact of the sequencing pipeline. In the study, roughly 160 TCR beta chains were listed as associated with cytomegalovirus.

V and J are trimmed by 8 bases and 7 bases, and the gene matches miss 11 bases of the junction. Spanning cysteine to phenylalanine, the CDR3 consists of 16 amino acids. The entry retains the CDR3 DNA only, 48 bases that are in frame from base 1. CDR1 and CDR2, looked up from the germline V gene, are SGHAT and FQNNGV. What was sequenced was PBMCs. The clonotype comes from a boy between 10 and 17 years old in good health and CMV-seronegative. The chain employs TRBV11-2 and TRBJ2-2; TRBD1 agrees with 12 junctional bases. CDR3 region: CASCPRDRGLGGELFF. The DNA sequence reads TGTGCCAGCTGCCCCCGGGACAGGGGGCTAGGCGGGGAGCTGTTTTTT.